The TCR beta chain under discussion was sequenced for a study of metastatic and nonmetastatic thyroid tumors. From germline, CDR1 is MDHEN and CDR2 SYDVKM. The CDR3 is 14 residues long. The V gene lost 6 bases and the J gene lost 3 bases, with 13 bases spanning the gap. TCRdb re-clonotyped the PCR reads via MiXCR. The repertoire includes some 39,000 clones, approximately 15% of them detected once, and approximately 20% sits in the top ten. No treatment of any kind had been given to any patient before thyroid surgery. This clone was counted between two and nine times. Its matching antigen is unknown. Study findings and constraints: Reportedly, malignant thyroid tumors had significantly higher TCR beta diversity than benign nodules, in blood and tumor.

The specimen was blood. V usage is TRBV28 and J usage is TRBJ2-3, with no clear D. The receptor comes from a female donor with papillary thyroid cancer or a benign thyroid nodule (not recorded which). Some clones in this sample may be carry-over from other donors' samples. The chain's CDR3 is CASRPTHGTDTQYF. In DNA form, the CDR3 reads TGTGCCAGCAGGCCAACCCACGGGACAGATACGCAGTATTTT.